A single sample is the source of the 25 T cell receptor beta chains below, sequenced in a study of blood T cell repertoires in COVID-19. Measured with immunoSEQ multiplex PCR; TCRdb has only the in-frame clones, and not every one. Of tens of thousands of clones in the sample, about 91% were seen once. Input material: peripheral blood. The receptor set was obtained from a human donor in a cohort sampled during active COVID-19.

The sample holds one count of this clone. This sequence joins TRBV12-5 and TRBJ1-5, with D possibly matching TRBD1 (5 bases). CDR3 size: 15 residues. Germline values: CDR1 LGHNT, CDR2 FRNRAP. V was cut by 6 bases and J by 2 bases, with 14 bases left in between. As DNA, the CDR3 is TGTGCTAGTGGCTGGTCTGCGACAGGCAATCAGCCCCAGCATTTT. Residues: CASGWSATGNQPQHF.

V is TRBV28 and J is TRBJ2-7; D gene ambiguous. The CDR3 loop spans 11 amino acids. Trimming cost V 3 bases and J 4 bases, with 4 bases left between them. CDR1 is MDHEN, CDR2 SYDVKM, per germline. CDR3 protein: CASSFNYEQYF. CDR3 nucleotides: TGTGCCAGCAGTTTTAATTACGAGCAGTACTTC.

The rearrangement joins TRBV6-5 to TRBJ1-5, with 7 bases aligning to TRBD1. This CDR3 has 12 amino acids. Germline V CDR1 and CDR2: MNHEY, SVGAGI. J gave up 11 bases and V 7 bases, and 8 bases lay outside the gene matches. CDR3 in DNA: TGTGCCAGCACCGACAGGGAAAGGGCCCAGCATTTT. Translating gives CASTDRERAQHF.

The chain employs TRBV12-5 and TRBJ2-1, with 7 bases identical to TRBD2. Germline V gene sequence: CDR1 LGHNT, CDR2 FRNRAP. The J segment lost 5 bases and the V segment lost 2 bases, leaving 3 bases of the junction unmatched. CDR3 size: 14 residues. CDR3 region: CASGLRDYDNEQFF. The CDR3 coding sequence is TGTGCTAGTGGTTTGCGGGACTACGACAATGAGCAGTTCTTC.

The V and J genes are TRBV28 and TRBJ1-5; the D gene is possibly TRBD1 (5 bases). This CDR3 has 12 residues. The V gene lost 5 bases and the J gene lost 6 bases, with 8 bases spanning the gap. The germline gives CDR1 MDHEN, CDR2 SYDVKM. CDR3 bases: TGTGCCAGCAGTACCGGGGGTCAGCCCCAGCATTTT. It encodes CASSTGGQPQHF.

The chain uses TRBV3-1 (or the pseudogene TRBV3-2) and TRBJ2-7; TRBD2 agrees at 8 bases. The CDR3 spans 14 residues. V lost 1 base to trimming and J lost 6 bases; unmatched junction nucleotides: 5. Germline assignment: CDR1 LGHDT and CDR2 YNNKEL (reference sequence). CDR3 coding DNA: TGTGCCAGCAGCCAAGCGGGGGGGCGTTTCGAGCAGTACTTC. It yields the protein CASSQAGGRFEQYF.

This chain connects TRBV27 to TRBJ1-6; D might be TRBD1 (6 bases). V gave up 0 bases and J gave up 9 bases, with 15 bases separating them. This CDR3 is built from 16 residues. The germline CDR1 and CDR2 sequences are MNHEY and SMNVEV (reference sequence). CDR3 in DNA: TGTGCCAGCAGTTTATCGTGGGGGGGCGCGGGTTCACCCCTCCACTTT. Protein: CASSLSWGGAGSPLHF.

This chain uses TRBV19 with TRBJ1-5, with TRBD1 as a possible D gene (6 bases). V lost 7 bases and J 7 bases, leaving 20 bases between the germline ends. The CDR3 covers 15 residues. CDR1 and CDR2 from the germline V gene are LNHDA and SQIVND (reference sequence). CDR3 region: CASIKRGGAGQPQHF. Here the CDR3 DNA reads TGTGCCAGTATCAAACGAGGGGGGGCTGGGCAGCCCCAGCATTTT.

J is TRBJ2-7 and V is TRBV6-1; TRBD2 might be the D (5 bases). Germline V CDR1 and CDR2: MNHNS, SASEGT. With 2 bases removed from V and 2 bases from J, the gap between germline ends came to 10 bases. The CDR3 has 14 amino acids. The CDR3 sequence is CASSELGRTYEQYF. CDR3 nucleotides: TGTGCCAGCAGTGAATTGGGGAGAACCTACGAGCAGTACTTC.

This clone was detected only a few times. This CDR3 is CASSLAEETQYF. The CDR3 bases are TGCGCCAGCAGTTTAGCGGAAGAGACCCAGTACTTC. The chain links TRBV10-1 to TRBJ2-5, with TRBD2 as a possible D gene (6 bases). The CDR3 consists of 12 residues. Deletions cut 5 bases from V and 3 bases from J, with 7 bases between. Germline V lookup: CDR1 WNHNN, CDR2 SYGVQD (reference sequence).

The chain carries TRBV7-2 and TRBJ2-7, with a possible D match to TRBD2 (5 bases). V dropped 3 bases and J dropped 3 bases, with 15 bases sitting between them. Germline V gene lookup returns CDR1 SGHTA and CDR2 FQGNSA. This CDR3 is 15 amino acids long. CDR3 sequence reads: CASSFPSSYRYEQYF. The CDR3 nucleotides read TGTGCCAGCAGCTTTCCTAGCTCTTACCGCTACGAGCAGTACTTC.

The CDR3 nucleotides are TGTGCCTGGACCAAGACAGGCACCTACGAGCAGTACTTC. Protein sequence: CAWTKTGTYEQYF. The rearrangement joins TRBV30 to TRBJ2-7, with TRBD1 as a possible D gene (6 bases). The V gene lost 4 bases and the J gene lost 2 bases, with 12 bases spanning the gap. The CDR3 is 13 residues long. CDR1 and CDR2 (germline): GTSNPN, SVGIG (reference sequence).

The chain combines TRBV6-5 with TRBJ2-2, with 7 bases that match TRBD1. CDR1 MNHEY and CDR2 SVGAGI come from the germline V gene. Trimming removed 6 bases from V and 4 bases from J; junction bases left unmatched: 5. This CDR3 region has 14 residues. This CDR3 is CASRRDRSTGELFF. The CDR3, as DNA: TGTGCCAGCAGAAGGGACAGAAGCACCGGGGAGCTGTTTTTT.

This chain joins TRBV5-6 and TRBJ2-7, with D possibly matching TRBD1 (6 bases). The CDR3 totals 13 residues. CDR1 SGHDT and CDR2 YYEEEE come from the germline V gene. V was clipped by 0 bases and J by 3 bases, with 7 bases between them. This chain's CDR3 is CASSLAQGYEQYF. The CDR3 nucleotides read TGTGCCAGCAGCTTGGCACAGGGCTACGAGCAGTACTTC.

The genes are TRBV10-3 and TRBJ2-1; D is possibly TRBD2 (6 bases). The CDR3 length is 14 residues. Germline CDR1 reads ENHRY; CDR2 reads SYGVKD. V gave up 3 bases and J gave up 8 bases, with 14 bases separating them. The CDR3 region has the DNA TGTGCCATCAGTGACGGGGGTAGCAGGCATGAGCAGTTCTTC. As protein: CAISDGGSRHEQFF.

The chain joins TRBV4-1 to TRBJ1-2; D is undetermined. Germline loops: CDR1 MGHRA, CDR2 YSYEKL. V gave up 1 base and J gave up 8 bases, with 14 bases separating them. The CDR3 spans 14 residues. This CDR3 is CASSQASLEGGYTF. The CDR3 DNA follows: TGCGCCAGCAGCCAAGCGTCCCTGGAGGGAGGCTACACCTTC.

A few counts support this clone. The rearrangement links TRBV6-2 or TRBV6-3 to TRBJ2-3, with 13 bases identical to TRBD2. V lost 4 bases, J lost 6 bases, and 10 bases stayed unmatched. Germline V gives CDR1 MNHEY, CDR2 SVGEGT. The CDR3 covers 17 residues. CDR3 residues: CASSSPLGLAGADTQYF. The CDR3 DNA sequence: TGTGCCAGCAGTTCCCCCCTAGGACTAGCGGGAGCCGATACGCAGTATTTT.

The chain is built from TRBV3-1 (or the pseudogene TRBV3-2) and TRBJ1-2, with a weak D call TRBD1 (6 bases). The length of the CDR3 is 16 residues. Germline V gene lookup returns CDR1 LGHDT and CDR2 YNNKEL (reference sequence). The V and J ends lost 4 bases and 4 bases respectively, with 19 bases between them. This CDR3 reads CASSPGARSRGYGYTF. CDR3 nucleotide sequence: TGTGCCAGCAGCCCAGGGGCACGCAGTAGAGGCTATGGCTACACCTTC.

The chain recombines TRBV27 with TRBJ2-2, with 13 bases lining up with TRBD2. The V segment lost 4 bases and the J segment 1 base; nucleotides outside the gene matches: 9. Germline CDR1 reads MNHEY; CDR2 reads SMNVEV (reference sequence). The CDR3 is made up of 19 amino acids. CDR3 bases: TGTGCCAGCAGTTCCCCTCGACTAGCGGGAGGCCAGAACACCGGGGAGCTGTTTTTT. Its translation is CASSSPRLAGGQNTGELFF.

The rearrangement uses TRBV2 and TRBJ1-5, with a tentative D call TRBD1 (5 bases). The germline V gene has CDR1 SNHLY and CDR2 FYNNEI. The V and J ends lost 4 bases and 5 bases respectively, with 15 bases between them. CDR3 length: 15 amino acids. The CDR3 here is CASSAVIRGDQPQHF. The CDR3 DNA reads TGTGCCAGCAGTGCGGTCATAAGGGGTGATCAGCCCCAGCATTTT.

The rearrangement joins TRBV5-1 to TRBJ2-2; 9 positions agree with TRBD2. The CDR3 length is 15 residues. Germline assignment: CDR1 SGHRS and CDR2 YFSETQ. V dropped 2 bases and J dropped 4; count of bases not matched to a gene: 3. For the CDR3, the DNA is TGCGCCAGCAGCTTCCTAGCGGGGTCCACCGGGGAGCTGTTTTTT. It specifies CASSFLAGSTGELFF.

This chain connects TRBV5-4 to TRBJ1-4; TRBD1 is a possible D gene (6 bases). The germline V and J ends were trimmed by 4 bases and 10 bases, with 14 bases remaining between them. The CDR3 consists of 13 residues. The germline V gene encodes CDR1 SGHNT and CDR2 YYREEE (reference sequence). The CDR3 protein is CASSPTGSGKLFF. Here the CDR3 DNA reads TGTGCCAGCAGCCCCACAGGGTCAGGAAAACTGTTTTTT.

V is TRBV5-4 and J is TRBJ1-4; a weak D match, TRBD1 (6 bases). This CDR3 region has 15 residues. Germline lookup yields CDR1 SGHNT and CDR2 YYREEE (reference sequence). Trimming took off 9 bases at V and 6 bases at J, with 21 bases between the two ends. CDR3 in amino acids: CANPTQDSLDEKLFF. The DNA for the CDR3 is TGTGCCAACCCAACTCAGGACAGCCTGGATGAAAAACTGTTTTTT.

The chain links TRBV6-6 to TRBJ2-7; no clear D gene. Trimming took 0 bases from V and 5 from J, leaving 11 bases between them. The CDR3 runs 14 residues. Looked up from germline, CDR1 is MNHNY and CDR2 is SVGAGI (reference sequence). In DNA form, the CDR3 reads TGTGCCAGCAGTTACTCCGGCGGCGTCGACGAGCAGTACTTC. This translates into CASSYSGGVDEQYF.

V gene TRBV18 combines with J gene TRBJ2-7; tentatively, D is TRBD2 (6 bases). CDR3 size: 15 residues. V lost 6 bases to trimming and J lost 5 bases, with 20 bases between them. CDR1 KGHSH and CDR2 LQKENI come from the germline V gene. CDR3 protein: CASSSNTGARNEQYF. CDR3 coding DNA: TGTGCCAGCTCTTCAAACACGGGAGCACGCAACGAGCAGTACTTC.